This T cell receptor beta chain was observed in a study of long-term antiretroviral therapy in people with HIV. About the study: Initial samples were collected about a decade before the 2015 immediate-ART recommendation.

From germline, CDR1 is LNHDA and CDR2 SQIVND (reference sequence). The J segment lost 3 bases and the V segment lost 5 bases, leaving 10 bases of the junction unmatched. This CDR3 contains 17 residues. Whole-study results and caveats: With ART, diversity went up but was still lower than in transplant donor controls. Researchers lacked any data on ART adherence, viral resistance or therapy changes.

There were no participants with HIV treated outside the United States. Of note for this clone: Its antigen is undetermined.

The assay used was immunoSEQ (version v3.0), run at survey level. Assay used: immunoSEQ multiplex PCR; TCRdb lists only in-frame clones, some missing. The data show tens of thousands of clones, roughly 77% seen once. This clonotype was obtained from a woman in her thirties or forties with HIV. The chain is built from TRBV19 and TRBJ2-7, with 13 nucleotides matching TRBD2. Sequenced material: unsorted PBMCs, taken 0.5 years after starting antiretroviral therapy. DNA for the CDR3: TGTGCCAGTAGTGCGACAGGACTAGCGGGGGAGAACTACGAGCAGTACTTC. It is translated as CASSATGLAGENYEQYF.